This T cell receptor beta chain was recovered during a study of low-dose radiotherapy and immunotherapy resistance in tumors. Overall study: On an every-two-weeks schedule, patients received intravenous nivolumab 240 mg, along with ipilimumab 1 mg/kg every six weeks. Daily intake of oral aspirin 300 mg by patients lasted four cycles and began on cycle 1 day 1. Cyclophosphamide was given intravenously at 200 mg/m2 every two weeks, and each dose came one day before radiation and immunotherapy.

Trimming took off 6 bases at V and 8 bases at J, with 17 bases between the two ends. The CDR3 has 14 amino acids. From germline, CDR1 is MNHEY and CDR2 SVGEGT. Alpha and beta chains were covered, as first-strand cDNA relied on TRAV- and TRBV-specific primers. With a V-primer adapter and a constant-region primer, TCRs were amplified for around 20 PCR cycles. TCRdb passed the reads through MiXCR, listing each CDR3 protein once. In the table there are around 13,000 distinct CDR3 sequences, 60% of which are singletons. The origin of this receptor is a human donor with advanced metastatic prostate, ovarian, gallbladder or colorectal cancer (not recorded which). This table probably holds off-target reads from a library built for another chain. J is TRBJ1-5 and V is TRBV6-2 or TRBV6-3, with D possibly matching TRBD1 (5 bases). The CDR3 sequence: CASRHIGTLEPQHF. CDR3 in DNA: TGTGCCAGCAGACATATCGGGACTTTAGAGCCCCAGCATTTT.